The sequence of this TCR beta chain was determined in a study of Ad26.COV2.S vaccination and SARS-CoV-2 variants. There are 16 residues in the CDR3. V lost 3 bases to trimming and J lost 1 base, with 15 bases between them. Germline V gene data show CDR1 as MDHEN and CDR2 as SYDVKM. Documented treatment: roughly 19 received Ad26.COV2.S at low or high dose, single or two shots; about 5 received placebo; per-sample allocation not given. Each sample was drawn 63 days after the first injection (of vaccine or placebo). The assay was immunoSEQ multiplex PCR, and TCRdb's table has in-frame clones only and misses some. The sample lists approximately 460,000 clones; 70% to 90% were seen once.

The source was peripheral blood, collected in a trial of Ad26.COV2.S vaccine versus placebo. This sequence originates from a person aged 18-60 years who received the Ad26.COV2.S COVID-19 vaccine or a placebo. This chain uses TRBV28 with TRBJ1-2; D is unresolved. CDR3 amino acids: CASSFVGIPFNYGYTF. The CDR3 coding sequence is TGTGCCAGCAGTTTTGTGGGGATTCCGTTTAACTATGGCTACACCTTC.